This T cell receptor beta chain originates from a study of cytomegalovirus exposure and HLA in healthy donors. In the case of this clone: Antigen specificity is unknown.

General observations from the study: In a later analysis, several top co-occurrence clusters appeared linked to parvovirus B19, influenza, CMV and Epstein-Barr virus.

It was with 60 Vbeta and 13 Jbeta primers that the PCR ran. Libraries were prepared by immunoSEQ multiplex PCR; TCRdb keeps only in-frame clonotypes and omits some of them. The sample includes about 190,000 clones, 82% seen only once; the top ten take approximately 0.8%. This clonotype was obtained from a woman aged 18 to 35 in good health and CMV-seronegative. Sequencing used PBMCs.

CDR3 coding DNA: TGTGCCAGCACCTTTGGACAGGGTGAAGCTTTCTTT. Its translation is CASTFGQGEAFF. The V gene is TRBV7-9, the J gene TRBJ1-1; TRBD1 matches at 8 bases. J lost 7 bases, V lost 7 bases, and 5 bases had no gene match. Germline CDR1 is SEHNR and CDR2 is FQNEAQ (reference sequence). This CDR3 has 12 amino acids.